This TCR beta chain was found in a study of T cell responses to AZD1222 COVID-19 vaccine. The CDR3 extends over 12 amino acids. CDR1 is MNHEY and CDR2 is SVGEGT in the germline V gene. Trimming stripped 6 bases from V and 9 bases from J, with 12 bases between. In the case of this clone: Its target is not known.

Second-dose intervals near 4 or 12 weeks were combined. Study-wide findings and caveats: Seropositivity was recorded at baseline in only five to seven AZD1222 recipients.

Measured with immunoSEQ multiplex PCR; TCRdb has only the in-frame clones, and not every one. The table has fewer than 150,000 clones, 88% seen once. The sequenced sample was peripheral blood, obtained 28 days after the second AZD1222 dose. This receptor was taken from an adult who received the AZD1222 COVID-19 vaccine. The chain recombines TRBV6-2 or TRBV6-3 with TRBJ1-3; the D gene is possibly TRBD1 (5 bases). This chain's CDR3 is CASSWRGTTIYF. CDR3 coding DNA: TGTGCCAGCAGCTGGCGGGGCACCACCATATATTTT.